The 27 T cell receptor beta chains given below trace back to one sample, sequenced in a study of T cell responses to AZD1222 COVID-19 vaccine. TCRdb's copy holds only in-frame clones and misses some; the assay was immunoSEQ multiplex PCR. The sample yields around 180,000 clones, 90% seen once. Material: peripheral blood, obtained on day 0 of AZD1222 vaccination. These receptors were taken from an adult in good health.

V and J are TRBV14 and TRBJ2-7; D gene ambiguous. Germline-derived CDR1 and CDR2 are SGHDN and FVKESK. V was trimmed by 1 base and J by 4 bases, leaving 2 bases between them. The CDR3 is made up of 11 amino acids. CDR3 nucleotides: TGTGCCAGCAGCCAAGTATACGAGCAGTACTTC. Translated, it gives CASSQVYEQYF.

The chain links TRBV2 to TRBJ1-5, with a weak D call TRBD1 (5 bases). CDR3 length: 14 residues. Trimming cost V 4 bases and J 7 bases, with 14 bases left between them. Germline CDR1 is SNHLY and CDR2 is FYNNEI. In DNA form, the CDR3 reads TGTGCCAGCAGTGGATCAGGGTTACGACAGCCCCAGCATTTT. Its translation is CASSGSGLRQPQHF.

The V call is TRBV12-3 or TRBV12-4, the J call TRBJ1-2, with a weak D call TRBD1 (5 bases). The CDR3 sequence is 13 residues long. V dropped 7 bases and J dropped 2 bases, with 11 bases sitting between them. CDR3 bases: TGTGCCAGCACCTTGTGGGGGAACTATGGCTACACCTTC. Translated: CASTLWGNYGYTF.

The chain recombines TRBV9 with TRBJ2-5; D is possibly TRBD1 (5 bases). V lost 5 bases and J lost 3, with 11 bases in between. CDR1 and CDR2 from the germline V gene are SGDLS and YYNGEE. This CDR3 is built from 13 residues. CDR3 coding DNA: TGTGCCAGCAGTGGAGACAGAGAAGAGACCCAGTACTTC. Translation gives CASSGDREETQYF.

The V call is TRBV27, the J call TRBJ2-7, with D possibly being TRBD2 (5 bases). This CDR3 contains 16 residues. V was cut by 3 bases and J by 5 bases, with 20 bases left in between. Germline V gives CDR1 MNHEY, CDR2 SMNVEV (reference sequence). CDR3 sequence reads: CASSFLSFGKVDEQYF. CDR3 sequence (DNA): TGTGCCAGCAGTTTCTTGTCTTTCGGGAAGGTTGACGAGCAGTACTTC.

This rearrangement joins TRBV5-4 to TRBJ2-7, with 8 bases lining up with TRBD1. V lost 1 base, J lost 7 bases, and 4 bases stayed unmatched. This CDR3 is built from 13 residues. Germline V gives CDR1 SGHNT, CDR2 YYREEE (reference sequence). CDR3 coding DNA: TGTGCCAGCAGCTTGCAGGGGGCGCGGGAGCAGTACTTC. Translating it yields CASSLQGAREQYF. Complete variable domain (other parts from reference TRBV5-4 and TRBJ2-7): ETGVTQSPTHLIKTRGQQVTLRCSSQSGHNTVSWYQQALGQGPQFIFQYYREEENGRGNFPPRFSGLQFPNYSSELNVNALELDDSALYLCASSLQGAREQYFGPGTRLTVT.

CDR3 protein: CAIRVGTEGEAFF. The DNA for the CDR3 is TGTGCCATCAGGGTAGGGACAGAGGGTGAAGCTTTCTTT. The rearrangement joins TRBV10-3 to TRBJ1-1, with 7 bases lining up with TRBD1. The CDR3 extends over 13 amino acids. The germline V gene encodes CDR1 ENHRY and CDR2 SYGVKD. Germline trimming cut 6 bases from V and 7 bases from J; bases unmatched to any gene: 8.

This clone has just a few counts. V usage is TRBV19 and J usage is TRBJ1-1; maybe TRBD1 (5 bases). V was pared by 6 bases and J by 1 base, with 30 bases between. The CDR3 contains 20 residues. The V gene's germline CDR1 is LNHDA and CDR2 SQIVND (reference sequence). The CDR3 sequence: CASRGGAGRSYRRRNTEAFF. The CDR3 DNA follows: TGTGCCAGTAGGGGTGGGGCAGGGCGCAGTTACCGCCGCAGGAACACTGAAGCTTTCTTT.

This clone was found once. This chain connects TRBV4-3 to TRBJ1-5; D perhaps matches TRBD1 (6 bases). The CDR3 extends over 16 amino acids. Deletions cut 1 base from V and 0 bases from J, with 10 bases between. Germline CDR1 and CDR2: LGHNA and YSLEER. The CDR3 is CASSQVLTGSNQPQHF. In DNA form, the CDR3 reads TGCGCCAGCAGCCAAGTCCTGACAGGTAGCAATCAGCCCCAGCATTTT.

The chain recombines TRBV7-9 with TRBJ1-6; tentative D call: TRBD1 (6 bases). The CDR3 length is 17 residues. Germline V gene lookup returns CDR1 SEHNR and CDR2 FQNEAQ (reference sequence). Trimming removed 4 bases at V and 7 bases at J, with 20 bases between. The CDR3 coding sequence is TGTGCCAGCAGCTCCCCTACCCCGACAGGTCGGAATTCACCCCTCCACTTT. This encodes CASSSPTPTGRNSPLHF.

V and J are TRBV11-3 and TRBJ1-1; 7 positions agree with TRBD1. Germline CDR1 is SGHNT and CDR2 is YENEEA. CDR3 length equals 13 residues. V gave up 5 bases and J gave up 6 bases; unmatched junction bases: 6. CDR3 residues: CASSRSQGAEAFF. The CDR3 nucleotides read TGTGCCAGCAGCCGCAGCCAGGGGGCTGAAGCTTTCTTT.

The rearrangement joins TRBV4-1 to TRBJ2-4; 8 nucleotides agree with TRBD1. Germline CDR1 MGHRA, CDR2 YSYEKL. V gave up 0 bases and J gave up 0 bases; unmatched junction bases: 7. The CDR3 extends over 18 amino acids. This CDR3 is CASSQDSTGVLAKNIQYF. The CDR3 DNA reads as TGCGCCAGCAGCCAAGATTCGACAGGGGTACTAGCCAAAAACATTCAGTACTTC.

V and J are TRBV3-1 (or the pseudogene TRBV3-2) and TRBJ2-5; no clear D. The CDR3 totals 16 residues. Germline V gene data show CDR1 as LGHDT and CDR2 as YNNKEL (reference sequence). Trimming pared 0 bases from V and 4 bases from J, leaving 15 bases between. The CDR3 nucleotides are TGTGCCAGCAGCCAAGATCTCCTACAGATGGCAGAGACCCAGTACTTC. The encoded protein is CASSQDLLQMAETQYF.

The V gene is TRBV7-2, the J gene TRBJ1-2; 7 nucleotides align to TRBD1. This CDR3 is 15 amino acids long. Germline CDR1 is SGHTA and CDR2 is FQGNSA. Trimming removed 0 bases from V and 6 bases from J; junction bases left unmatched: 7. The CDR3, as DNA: TGTGCCAGCAGCTTAGCCCTAGGGGGCGCGAATGGCTACACCTTC. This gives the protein CASSLALGGANGYTF.

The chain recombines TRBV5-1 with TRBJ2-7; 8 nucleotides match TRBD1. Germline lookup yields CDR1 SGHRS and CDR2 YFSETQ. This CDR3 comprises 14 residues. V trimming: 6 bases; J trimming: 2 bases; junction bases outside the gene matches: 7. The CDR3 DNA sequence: TGCGCCAGCATGGCCGGGACAGGAACCTACGAGCAGTACTTC. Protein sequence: CASMAGTGTYEQYF. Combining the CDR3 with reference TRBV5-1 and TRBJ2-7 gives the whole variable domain KAGVTQTPRYLIKTRGQQVTLSCSPISGHRSVSWYQQTPGQGLQFLFEYFSETQRNKGNFPGRFSGRQFSNSRSEMNVSTLELGDSALYLCASMAGTGTYEQYFGPGTRLTVT.

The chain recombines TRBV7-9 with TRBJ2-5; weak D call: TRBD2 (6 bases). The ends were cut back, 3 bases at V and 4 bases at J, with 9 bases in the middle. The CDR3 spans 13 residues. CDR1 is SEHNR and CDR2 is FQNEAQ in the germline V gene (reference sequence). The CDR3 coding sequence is TGTGCCAGCAGCTTCTTCGGGGGAGAGACCCAGTACTTC. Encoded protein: CASSFFGGETQYF.

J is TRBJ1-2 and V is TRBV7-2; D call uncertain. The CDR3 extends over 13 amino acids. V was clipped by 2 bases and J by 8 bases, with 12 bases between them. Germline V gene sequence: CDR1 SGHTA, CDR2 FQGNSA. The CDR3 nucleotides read TGTGCCAGCAGCTTATACGAACCCCTAGGCTACACCTTC. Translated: CASSLYEPLGYTF.

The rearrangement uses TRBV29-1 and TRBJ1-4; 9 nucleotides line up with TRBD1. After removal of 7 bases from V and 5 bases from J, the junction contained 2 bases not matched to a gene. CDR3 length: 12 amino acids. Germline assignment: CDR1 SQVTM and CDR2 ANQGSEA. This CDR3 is CSAGQGNEKLFF. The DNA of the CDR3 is TGCAGCGCTGGACAGGGGAATGAAAAACTGTTTTTT.

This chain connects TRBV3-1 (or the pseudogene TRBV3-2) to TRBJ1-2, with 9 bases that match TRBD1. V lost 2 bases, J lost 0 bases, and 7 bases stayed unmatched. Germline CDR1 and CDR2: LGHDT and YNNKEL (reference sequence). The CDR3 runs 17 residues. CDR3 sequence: CASSQRTGVEANYGYTF. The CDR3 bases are TGTGCCAGCAGCCAAAGGACAGGGGTCGAAGCTAACTATGGCTACACCTTC.

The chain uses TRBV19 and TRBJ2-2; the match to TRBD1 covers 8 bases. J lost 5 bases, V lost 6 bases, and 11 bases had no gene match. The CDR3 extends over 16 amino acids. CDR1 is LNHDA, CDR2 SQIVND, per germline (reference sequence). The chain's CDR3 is CASRLTGTGKTGELFF. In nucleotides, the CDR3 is TGTGCCAGTAGGCTCACCGGGACAGGAAAGACCGGGGAGCTGTTTTTT.

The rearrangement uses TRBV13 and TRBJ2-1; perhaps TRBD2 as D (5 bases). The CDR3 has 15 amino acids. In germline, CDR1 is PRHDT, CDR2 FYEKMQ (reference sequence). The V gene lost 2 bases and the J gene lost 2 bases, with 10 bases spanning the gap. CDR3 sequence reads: CASSLKAGPYNEQFF. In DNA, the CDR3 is TGTGCCAGCAGCTTAAAGGCGGGCCCCTACAATGAGCAGTTCTTC. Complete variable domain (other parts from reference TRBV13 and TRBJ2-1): AAGVIQSPRHLIKEKRETATLKCYPIPRHDTVYWYQQGPGQDPQFLISFYEKMQSDKGSIPDRFSAQQFSDYHSELNMSSLELGDSALYFCASSLKAGPYNEQFFGPGTRLTVL.

CDR3 residues: CASSLGDYGYTF. CDR3 DNA: TGTGCCAGCAGCTTGGGCGACTATGGCTACACCTTC. This chain links TRBV5-4 with TRBJ1-2; D is unclear. V was clipped by 0 bases and J by 3 bases, with 3 bases between them. This CDR3 region has 12 residues. Germline lookup yields CDR1 SGHNT and CDR2 YYREEE (reference sequence).

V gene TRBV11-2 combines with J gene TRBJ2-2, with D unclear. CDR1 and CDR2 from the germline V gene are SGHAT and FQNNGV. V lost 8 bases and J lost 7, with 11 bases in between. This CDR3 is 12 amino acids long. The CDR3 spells CASAPGGGELFF. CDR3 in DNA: TGTGCCAGCGCCCCAGGTGGCGGGGAGCTGTTTTTT.

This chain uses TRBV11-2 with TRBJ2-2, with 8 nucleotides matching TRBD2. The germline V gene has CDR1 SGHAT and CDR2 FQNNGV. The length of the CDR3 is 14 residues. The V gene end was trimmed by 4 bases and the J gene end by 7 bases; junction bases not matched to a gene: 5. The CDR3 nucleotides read TGTGCCAGCAGCTCCCCGGGGGGGAACGGGGAGCTGTTTTTT. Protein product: CASSSPGGNGELFF. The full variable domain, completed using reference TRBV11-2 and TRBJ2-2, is EAGVAQSPRYKIIEKRQSVAFWCNPISGHATLYWYQQILGQGPKLLIQFQNNGVVDDSQLPKDRFSAERLKGVDSTLKIQPAKLEDSAVYLCASSSPGGNGELFFGEGSRLTVL.

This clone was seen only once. This CDR3 reads CASSPSGTGGHEQYF. The DNA of the CDR3 is TGTGCCAGCAGCCCATCCGGGACAGGGGGCCACGAGCAGTACTTC. V usage is TRBV7-3 and J usage is TRBJ2-7; 12 nucleotides match TRBD1. After removal of 5 bases from V and 5 bases from J, the junction contained 7 bases not matched to a gene. CDR1 is SGHTA, CDR2 FQGTGA, per germline. The CDR3 has 15 amino acids.

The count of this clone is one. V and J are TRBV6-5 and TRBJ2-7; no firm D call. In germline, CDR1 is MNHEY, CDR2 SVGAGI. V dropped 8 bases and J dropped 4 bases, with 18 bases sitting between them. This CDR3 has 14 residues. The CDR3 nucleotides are TGTGCCAGCTGTACGTCGGCAGGCCCATACGAGCAGTACTTC. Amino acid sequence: CASCTSAGPYEQYF.

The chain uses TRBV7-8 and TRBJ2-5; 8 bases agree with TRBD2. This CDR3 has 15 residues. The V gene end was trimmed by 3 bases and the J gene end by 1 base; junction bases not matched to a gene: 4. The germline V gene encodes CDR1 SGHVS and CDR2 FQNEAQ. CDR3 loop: CASSFLRGAQETQYF. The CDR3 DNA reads TGTGCCAGCAGCTTTTTGCGGGGGGCCCAAGAGACCCAGTACTTC.